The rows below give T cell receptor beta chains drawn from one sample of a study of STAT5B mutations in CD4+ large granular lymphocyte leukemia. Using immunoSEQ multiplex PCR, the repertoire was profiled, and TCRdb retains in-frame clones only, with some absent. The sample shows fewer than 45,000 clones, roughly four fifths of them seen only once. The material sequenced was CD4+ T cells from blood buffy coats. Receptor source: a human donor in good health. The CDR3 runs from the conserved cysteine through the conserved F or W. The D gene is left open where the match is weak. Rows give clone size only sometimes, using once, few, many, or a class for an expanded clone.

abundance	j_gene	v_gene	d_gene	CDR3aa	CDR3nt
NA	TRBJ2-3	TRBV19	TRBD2	CATRGGGRDTQYF	TGTGCCACCCGCGGGGGGGGTCGGGATACGCAGTATTTT
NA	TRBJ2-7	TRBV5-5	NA	CASSLEGGGFSSYEQYF	TGTGCCAGCAGCTTGGAGGGCGGGGGCTTCTCCTCCTACGAGCAGTACTTC
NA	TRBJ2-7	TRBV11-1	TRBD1	CASSQRQGIYF	TGTGCCAGCAGCCAAAGACAGGGTATATACTTC
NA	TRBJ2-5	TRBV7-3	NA	CASSFSPGETQYF	TGTGCCAGCAGCTTCTCGCCTGGGGAGACCCAGTACTTC
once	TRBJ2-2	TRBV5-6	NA	CASSPSRARTGELFF	TGTGCCAGCAGCCCTAGCCGGGCCCGCACCGGGGAGCTGTTTTTT
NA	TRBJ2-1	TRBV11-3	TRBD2	CASSLGSGGVSYNEQFF	TGTGCCAGCAGCTTAGGAAGCGGGGGGGTCTCCTACAATGAGCAGTTCTTC
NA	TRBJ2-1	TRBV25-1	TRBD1	CASSEYLTGEWFF	TGTGCCAGCAGTGAATATCTCACAGGGGAATGGTTCTTC
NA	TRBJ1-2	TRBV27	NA	CASSSGGYGYTF	TGTGCCAGCAGCTCTGGGGGCTATGGCTACACCTTC
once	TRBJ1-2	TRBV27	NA	CASSLMPEAFNYGYTF	TGTGCCAGCAGTTTAATGCCCGAAGCCTTTAACTATGGCTACACCTTC
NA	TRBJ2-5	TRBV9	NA	CASSVGQKETQYF	TGTGCCAGCAGCGTAGGGCAGAAAGAGACCCAGTACTTC
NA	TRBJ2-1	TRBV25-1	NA	CASSENVSSQGMEFF	TGTGCCAGCAGTGAAAACGTCTCTAGTCAAGGTATGGAGTTCTTC
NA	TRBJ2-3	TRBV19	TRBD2	CASGQVGLAGTDTQYF	TGTGCCAGTGGCCAGGTGGGGCTAGCGGGCACAGATACGCAGTATTTT
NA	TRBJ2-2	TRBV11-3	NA	CASSPSRQPNTGELFF	TGTGCCAGCAGCCCCTCGCGGCAACCGAACACCGGGGAGCTGTTTTTT
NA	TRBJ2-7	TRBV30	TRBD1	CAWTRDSLYEQYF	TGTGCCTGGACTCGGGACAGCCTCTACGAGCAGTACTTC
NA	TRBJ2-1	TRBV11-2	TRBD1	CASSLRGAGTGGKGAFF	TGTGCCAGCAGCTTACGGGGAGCCGGGACAGGGGGCAAAGGTGCGTTCTTC
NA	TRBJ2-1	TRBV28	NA	CASNLKDSLNEQFF	TGTGCCAGCAACCTAAAGGACAGCCTCAATGAGCAGTTCTTC
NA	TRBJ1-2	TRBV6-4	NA	CASSGGDSYGYTF	TGTGCCAGCAGTGGAGGGGACTCCTATGGCTACACCTTC
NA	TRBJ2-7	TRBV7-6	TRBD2	CASSLARGGYEQYF	TGTGCCAGCAGCTTAGCGCGGGGGGGCTACGAGCAGTACTTC
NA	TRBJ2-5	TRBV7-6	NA	CASSSSVRLGAETQYF	TGTGCCAGCAGCTCGTCCGTGAGACTAGGGGCAGAGACCCAGTACTTC
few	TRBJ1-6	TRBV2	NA	CASSTGSSPLHF	TGTGCCAGCAGTACAGGGAGTTCACCCCTCCACTTT
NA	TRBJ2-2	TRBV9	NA	CASSVAGVGTGELFF	TGTGCCAGCAGCGTAGCGGGAGTTGGGACCGGGGAGCTGTTTTTT
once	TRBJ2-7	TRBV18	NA	CASSPVYGDYEQYF	TGTGCCAGCTCACCAGTGTACGGGGACTACGAGCAGTACTTC
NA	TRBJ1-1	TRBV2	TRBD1	CASSRQGNTEAFF	TGTGCCAGCAGCCGACAGGGGAACACTGAAGCTTTCTTT
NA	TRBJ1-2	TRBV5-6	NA	CASSFQGAGYTF	TGTGCCAGCAGCTTCCAGGGTGCTGGCTACACCTTC
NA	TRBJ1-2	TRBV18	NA	CASSPREGANYGYTF	TGTGCCAGCTCACCTCGGGAGGGTGCTAACTATGGCTACACCTTC
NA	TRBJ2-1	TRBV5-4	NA	CASSLDSRSSYNEQFF	TGTGCCAGCAGCTTGGATTCGCGGAGCAGCTACAATGAGCAGTTCTTC
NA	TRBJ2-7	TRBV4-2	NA	CASSHADGSPSYEQYF	TGTGCCAGCAGCCATGCAGACGGTTCGCCCTCCTACGAGCAGTACTTC
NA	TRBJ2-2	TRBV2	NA	CASSEQGGTGELFF	TGTGCCAGCAGTGAACAGGGCGGGACCGGGGAGCTGTTTTTT
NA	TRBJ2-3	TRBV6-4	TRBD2	CASSVLAGATDTQYF	TGTGCCAGCAGTGTCCTAGCGGGAGCCACAGATACGCAGTATTTT
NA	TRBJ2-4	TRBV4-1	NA	CASSLLNLAKNIQYF	TGCGCCAGCAGCCTTCTTAACTTAGCCAAAAACATTCAGTACTTC
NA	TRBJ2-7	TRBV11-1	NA	CASKGQEGGEQYF	TGTGCCAGCAAGGGTCAAGAGGGGGGCGAGCAGTACTTC
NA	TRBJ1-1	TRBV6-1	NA	CASSESGGPTEAFF	TGTGCCAGCAGTGAAAGTGGGGGGCCCACTGAAGCTTTCTTT
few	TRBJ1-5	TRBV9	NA	CASSMGGLSNQPQHF	TGTGCCAGCAGTATGGGGGGCTTGAGCAATCAGCCCCAGCATTTT
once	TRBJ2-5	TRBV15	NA	CATSREGQETQYF	TGTGCCACCAGCAGAGAAGGGCAAGAGACCCAGTACTTC
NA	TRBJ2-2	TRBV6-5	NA	CASRQGDTGELFF	TGTGCCAGCAGGCAAGGGGACACCGGGGAGCTGTTTTTT
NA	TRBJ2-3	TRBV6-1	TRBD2	CASSGYLAGSPTDTQYF	TGTGCCAGCAGTGGATACTTAGCGGGGAGTCCCACAGATACGCAGTATTTT
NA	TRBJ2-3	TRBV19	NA	CASNPPGLTDTQYF	TGTGCCAGTAATCCACCGGGCCTCACAGATACGCAGTATTTT
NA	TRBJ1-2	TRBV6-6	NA	CASSYGSIRGYTF	TGTGCCAGCAGTTATGGGAGCATTAGGGGCTACACCTTC
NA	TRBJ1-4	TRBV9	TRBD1	CASSVGVWTGANPKGEKLFF	TGTGCCAGCAGCGTAGGAGTTTGGACAGGGGCCAACCCAAAGGGTGAAAAACTGTTTTTT
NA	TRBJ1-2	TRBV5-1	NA	CASSLAGGNYGYTF	TGCGCCAGCAGCTTGGCTGGCGGGAACTATGGCTACACCTTC
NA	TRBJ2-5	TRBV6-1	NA	CASSASGTSGEETQYF	TGTGCCAGCAGTGCTTCCGGGACCTCGGGGGAAGAGACCCAGTACTTC
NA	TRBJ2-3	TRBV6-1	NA	CASSLKDTQYF	TGTGCCAGCAGCCTGAAAGATACGCAGTATTTT
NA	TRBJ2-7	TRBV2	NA	CASSEGYEQYF	TGTGCCAGCAGTGAGGGCTACGAGCAGTACTTC
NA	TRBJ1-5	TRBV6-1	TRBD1	CASIQQGSNQPQHF	TGTGCCAGCATTCAACAGGGGAGCAATCAGCCCCAGCATTTT
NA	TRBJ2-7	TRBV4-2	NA	CASSQAGRYYEQYF	TGTGCCAGCAGCCAAGCAGGGAGATACTACGAGCAGTACTTC